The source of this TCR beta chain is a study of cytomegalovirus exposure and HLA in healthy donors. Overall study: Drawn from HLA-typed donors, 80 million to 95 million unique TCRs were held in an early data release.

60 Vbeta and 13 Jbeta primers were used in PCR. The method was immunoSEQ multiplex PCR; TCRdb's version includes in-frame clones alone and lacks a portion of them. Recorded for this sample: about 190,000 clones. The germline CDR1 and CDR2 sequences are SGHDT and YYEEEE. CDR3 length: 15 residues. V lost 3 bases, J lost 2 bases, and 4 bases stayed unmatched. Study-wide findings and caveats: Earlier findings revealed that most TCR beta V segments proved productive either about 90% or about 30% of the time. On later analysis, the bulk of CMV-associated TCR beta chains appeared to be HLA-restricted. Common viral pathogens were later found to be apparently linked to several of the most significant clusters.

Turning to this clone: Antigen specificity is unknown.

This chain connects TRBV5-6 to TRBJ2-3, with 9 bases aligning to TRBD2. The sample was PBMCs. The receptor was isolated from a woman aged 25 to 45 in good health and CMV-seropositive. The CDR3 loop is CASSSRLAVTDTQYF. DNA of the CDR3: TGTGCCAGCAGCTCCCGACTAGCGGTCACAGATACGCAGTATTTT. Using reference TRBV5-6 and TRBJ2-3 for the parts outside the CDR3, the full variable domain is DAGVTQSPTHLIKTRGQQVTLRCSPKSGHDTVSWYQQALGQGPQFIFQYYEEEERQRGNFPDRFSGHQFPNYSSELNVNALLLGDSALYLCASSSRLAVTDTQYFGPGTRLTVL.